One and the same sample provided the 30 T cell receptor beta chains below, sequenced in a study of blood T cell repertoires in COVID-19. Produced via immunoSEQ multiplex PCR; TCRdb's table is partial and in-frame only. The sample holds approximately 500,000 clones, roughly 89% seen once. Sequenced material: peripheral blood. Receptor source: a man between 18 and 29 years old with COVID-19, enrolled during active disease.

This clone was seen more than once but under ten times. CDR3 sequence reads: CAWSVHRGTEAFF. The CDR3 region has the DNA TGTGCCTGGAGTGTACATCGGGGCACTGAAGCTTTCTTT. The V call is TRBV30, the J call TRBJ1-1; D gene unclear. The CDR3 totals 13 residues. Germline V CDR1 and CDR2: GTSNPN, SVGIG (reference sequence). The V end was cut by 0 bases, the J end by 4 bases, with 9 bases between.

The genes are TRBV6-6 and TRBJ2-2; 9 bases map to TRBD2. V lost 2 bases to trimming and J lost 5 bases; unmatched junction nucleotides: 6. CDR3 length: 16 amino acids. The germline V gene encodes CDR1 MNHNY and CDR2 SVGAGI (reference sequence). In DNA form, the CDR3 reads TGTGCCAGCAGTTACGGGGGTAGCGGGGGAACCGGGGAGCTGTTTTTT. Amino acid sequence: CASSYGGSGGTGELFF.

The rearrangement uses TRBV11-2 and TRBJ2-7, with 12 bases that match TRBD1. V lost 4 bases to trimming and J lost 4 bases; unmatched junction nucleotides: 5. This CDR3 contains 15 residues. Germline CDR1 reads SGHAT; CDR2 reads FQNNGV. CDR3: CASSSPGQGAYEQYF. The CDR3 DNA sequence: TGTGCCAGCAGCTCTCCGGGACAGGGGGCTTACGAGCAGTACTTC.

The V and J genes are TRBV24-1 and TRBJ2-5, with 7 bases matching TRBD2. V lost 5 bases and J lost 2; bases outside the gene matches: 10. Germline-derived CDR1 and CDR2 are KGHDR and SFDVKD. The CDR3 spans 16 residues. CDR3 sequence reads: CATSAEGASGQETQYF. In nucleotides, the CDR3 is TGTGCCACCAGTGCTGAAGGGGCTAGCGGACAAGAGACCCAGTACTTC.

This chain connects TRBV29-1 to TRBJ2-7; 7 bases match TRBD2. The CDR3 runs to 11 residues. Germline CDR1 and CDR2: SQVTM and ANQGSEA. The CDR3 is CSVSGGDEQYF. The CDR3 nucleotides read TGCAGTGTGTCGGGAGGTGACGAGCAGTACTTC.

CDR3 bases: TGCAGCGTTGAAGATCAGGGGTACGAGCAGTACTTC. Residues: CSVEDQGYEQYF. The chain is built from TRBV29-1 and TRBJ2-7, with D perhaps matching TRBD1 (6 bases). Trimming pared 0 bases from V and 4 bases from J, leaving 7 bases between. Germline lookup yields CDR1 SQVTM and CDR2 ANQGSEA. This CDR3 has 12 amino acids.

This clone has only a few counts. This chain links TRBV4-1 with TRBJ1-6, with D maybe TRBD1 (6 bases). Per the germline V gene, CDR1 is MGHRA and CDR2 is YSYEKL. Trimming pared 1 base from V and 9 bases from J, leaving 19 bases between. The CDR3 runs 17 residues. The CDR3: CASSQVGRERGGSPLHF. The CDR3 region has the DNA TGCGCCAGCAGCCAAGTCGGTCGGGAGAGGGGGGGTTCACCCCTCCACTTT.

This chain connects TRBV30 to TRBJ1-1; 8 bases map to TRBD1. V trimming: 4 bases; J trimming: 1 base; junction bases outside the gene matches: 5. The CDR3 has 14 amino acids. Germline V CDR1 and CDR2: GTSNPN, SVGIG (reference sequence). This chain's CDR3 is CAWMTGTGNTEAFF. CDR3 DNA sequence: TGTGCCTGGATGACCGGGACAGGGAACACTGAAGCTTTCTTT.

V is TRBV4-1 and J is TRBJ1-3; TRBD1 aligns across 8 bases. The CDR3 runs 16 residues. V gave up 8 bases and J gave up 2 bases; unmatched junction bases: 11. Germline CDR1 and CDR2: MGHRA and YSYEKL. CDR3 sequence (DNA): TGCGCCAGCGGAATTTCGGGACAGGTCGCTGGAAACACCATATATTTT. It translates to CASGISGQVAGNTIYF.

V is TRBV24-1 and J is TRBJ1-1; the match to TRBD1 covers 9 bases. CDR1 is KGHDR and CDR2 is SFDVKD in the germline V gene. The J segment lost 4 bases and the V segment lost 4 bases, leaving 6 bases of the junction unmatched. The CDR3 covers 15 residues. The CDR3 bases are TGTGCCACCAGTGACCCGCGACAGGGGGGCACTGAAGCTTTCTTT. Residues: CATSDPRQGGTEAFF.

DNA for the CDR3: TGTGCCAGCTCACGCACCCAGGGGAACACTGAAGCTTTCTTT. It specifies CASSRTQGNTEAFF. The chain couples TRBV18 to TRBJ1-1; TRBD1 is a possible D gene (5 bases). Deletions cut 4 bases from V and 1 base from J, with 10 bases between. CDR1 KGHSH and CDR2 LQKENI come from the germline V gene. The CDR3 loop spans 14 amino acids.

CDR3 bases: TGTGCCAGTAGTATATCTAGCGGGGGGATCGGGGAGCTGTTTTTT. Its protein is CASSISSGGIGELFF. The chain combines TRBV19 with TRBJ2-2, with 11 positions matching TRBD2. V shed 2 bases, J shed 7 bases, and the junction held 3 bases outside the gene matches. This CDR3 comprises 15 residues. Germline CDR1 reads LNHDA; CDR2 reads SQIVND (reference sequence).

The chain couples TRBV28 to TRBJ1-5; the D is unclear. The length of the CDR3 is 14 residues. V lost 1 base, J lost 1 base, and 5 bases lay in between. Germline values: CDR1 MDHEN, CDR2 SYDVKM. For the CDR3, the DNA is TGTGCCAGCAGTTTATCCCTGAGCAATCAGCCCCAGCATTTT. This gives the protein CASSLSLSNQPQHF.

The V call is TRBV11-2, the J call TRBJ2-4; D is uncertain. CDR3 length equals 14 residues. V lost 5 bases to trimming and J lost 5 bases, with 13 bases between them. Germline CDR1 is SGHAT and CDR2 is FQNNGV. The CDR3 bases are TGTGCCAGCAGCGACGATCTAACAGAAAACATTCAGTACTTC. As protein: CASSDDLTENIQYF.

The chain has TRBV11-2 and TRBJ1-4, with unresolved D. Germline CDR1 reads SGHAT; CDR2 reads FQNNGV. The length of the CDR3 is 16 residues. Trimming removed 5 bases from V and 7 bases from J, with 20 bases in between. The DNA for the CDR3 is TGTGCCAGCAGCCCCCAGACATCTCTTAAAAGTGAAAAACTGTTTTTT. This translates into CASSPQTSLKSEKLFF.

This clone was found a few times. The chain recombines TRBV7-9 with TRBJ1-1; the match to TRBD1 covers 9 bases. J gave up 10 bases and V 1 base, and 4 bases lay outside the gene matches. The CDR3 loop spans 13 amino acids. Germline assignment: CDR1 SEHNR and CDR2 FQNEAQ (reference sequence). CDR3 in DNA: TGTGCCAGCAGCTTAGAACAGGGGGCGAGAGCTTTCTTT. Its protein is CASSLEQGARAFF.

The chain uses TRBV12-3 or TRBV12-4 and TRBJ1-2, with unresolved D. This CDR3 has 13 amino acids. The ends were cut back, 6 bases at V and 2 bases at J, with 10 bases in the middle. The chain's CDR3 is CASSPRENYGYTF. The CDR3, as DNA: TGTGCCAGCAGCCCTCGGGAAAACTATGGCTACACCTTC.

This chain joins TRBV19 and TRBJ2-6; tentatively, D is TRBD1 (5 bases). Germline CDR1 is LNHDA and CDR2 is SQIVND (reference sequence). The CDR3 contains 14 residues. The ends were cut back, 5 bases at V and 0 bases at J, with 5 bases in the middle. The CDR3 region has the DNA TGTGCCAGTAGTCAGGGCTCTGGGGCCAACGTCCTGACTTTC. As protein: CASSQGSGANVLTF.

There are a few counts of this clone. Here the CDR3 DNA reads TGTGCCAGCAGCTTAAGCGGGAGGGGTAATGAGCAGTTCTTC. Its protein is CASSLSGRGNEQFF. The chain recombines TRBV11-2 with TRBJ2-1; TRBD2 matches 10 bases. The CDR3 loop spans 14 amino acids. Germline CDR1 SGHAT, CDR2 FQNNGV. V was clipped by 2 bases and J by 7 bases; unmatched bases: 2.

The V and J genes are TRBV19 and TRBJ2-5; TRBD2 matches 14 bases. Germline CDR1 is LNHDA and CDR2 is SQIVND (reference sequence). V shed 6 bases, J shed 2 bases, and the junction held 8 bases outside the gene matches. This CDR3 spans 17 amino acids. CDR3 DNA: TGTGCCAGTAGGACTAGCGGGGGGGGGAGGGGACAAGAGACCCAGTACTTC. Protein sequence: CASRTSGGGRGQETQYF.

This chain connects TRBV19 to TRBJ1-6; 10 bases agree with TRBD1. This CDR3 has 16 residues. With V trimmed by 3 bases and J by 10 bases, 9 bases remained unmatched. CDR1 and CDR2 (germline): LNHDA, SQIVND (reference sequence). The CDR3 protein is CASSISVDRGRSPLHF. CDR3 in DNA: TGTGCCAGTAGTATTAGTGTGGACAGGGGGAGATCACCCCTCCACTTT. Together with reference TRBV19 and TRBJ1-6, the CDR3 gives the full variable domain: DGGITQSPKYLFRKEGQNVTLSCEQNLNHDAMYWYRQDPGQGLRLIYYSQIVNDFQKGDIAEGYSVSREKKESFPLTVTSAQKNPTAFYLCASSISVDRGRSPLHFGNGTRLTVT.

The chain uses TRBV12-5 and TRBJ1-5; a weak D match, TRBD1 (5 bases). Trimming cost V 6 bases and J 4 bases, with 10 bases left between them. The germline V gene has CDR1 LGHNT and CDR2 FRNRAP. The CDR3 totals 13 residues. In DNA form, the CDR3 reads TGTGCTAGTGGGCCGGGGGTAAATCAGCCCCAGCATTTT. It translates to CASGPGVNQPQHF.

The chain couples TRBV5-1 to TRBJ2-7; a weak D match, TRBD2 (7 bases). The CDR3 contains 15 residues. The V gene lost 2 bases and the J gene lost 2 bases, with 14 bases spanning the gap. Germline V lookup: CDR1 SGHRS, CDR2 YFSETQ. In DNA form, the CDR3 reads TGCGCCAGCAGCTTCGGGGGGCGGAACACCTACGAGCAGTACTTC. Protein product: CASSFGGRNTYEQYF. Based on the CDR3 plus reference TRBV5-1 and TRBJ2-7, the full variable domain is KAGVTQTPRYLIKTRGQQVTLSCSPISGHRSVSWYQQTPGQGLQFLFEYFSETQRNKGNFPGRFSGRQFSNSRSEMNVSTLELGDSALYLCASSFGGRNTYEQYFGPGTRLTVT.

This rearrangement joins TRBV9 to TRBJ2-7, with TRBD1 identical over 7 bases. The J segment lost 4 bases and the V segment lost 1 base, leaving 8 bases of the junction unmatched. Germline lookup yields CDR1 SGDLS and CDR2 YYNGEE. This CDR3 region has 15 residues. Here the CDR3 reads CASSVNPQGLYEQYF. CDR3 nucleotides: TGTGCCAGCAGCGTAAACCCACAGGGGCTTTACGAGCAGTACTTC.

The rearrangement joins TRBV6-5 to TRBJ2-1; no definite D call. Germline-derived CDR1 and CDR2 are MNHEY and SVGAGI. The CDR3 has 14 amino acids. V was cut by 8 bases and J by 1 base, with 12 bases left in between. CDR3 protein: CASRRDTSYNEQFF. Here the CDR3 DNA reads TGTGCCAGCCGTCGAGACACTTCCTACAATGAGCAGTTCTTC.

A note on this clone: The junction differs from germline at one of its ends, possibly a read error. The V gene is TRBV7-8, the J gene TRBJ2-7; no definite D call. Germline V gene sequence: CDR1 SGHVS, CDR2 FQNEAQ. This CDR3 spans 12 amino acids. The CDR3: CASSPTPGAPTF. CDR3 nucleotide sequence: TGTGCCAGCAGCCCGACGCCAGGCGCCCCAACCTTC.

This clone was observed a few times. The chain couples TRBV27 to TRBJ1-5; D may be TRBD1 (6 bases). The CDR3 contains 13 residues. Germline V gene sequence: CDR1 MNHEY, CDR2 SMNVEV (reference sequence). Trimming shortened V by 1 base and J by 10 bases, and 11 bases separated the two germline ends. This chain's CDR3 is CASSLWGGRPQHF. In nucleotides, the CDR3 is TGTGCCAGCAGTTTATGGGGGGGCCGACCCCAGCATTTT.

The J gene is TRBJ2-1, the V gene TRBV6-2 or TRBV6-3; D call uncertain. The CDR3 consists of 13 residues. Trimming stripped 2 bases from V and 7 bases from J, with 9 bases between. Germline-derived CDR1 and CDR2 are MNHEY and SVGEGT. The chain's CDR3 is CASSYEAWNEQFF. The CDR3 coding sequence is TGTGCCAGCAGTTACGAAGCGTGGAATGAGCAGTTCTTC.

The chain uses TRBV7-9 and TRBJ2-5, with 8 bases that match TRBD2. The CDR3 loop spans 13 amino acids. The germline gives CDR1 SEHNR, CDR2 FQNEAQ (reference sequence). CDR3 residues: CASGVGAKETQYF. The CDR3 coding sequence is TGTGCTAGCGGGGTGGGAGCTAAAGAGACCCAGTACTTC. Complete variable domain (other parts from reference TRBV7-9 and TRBJ2-5): DTGVSQNPRHKITKRGQNVTFRCDPISEHNRLYWYRQTLGQGPEFLTYFQNEAQLEKSRLLSDRFSAERPKGSFSTLEIQRTEQGDSAMYLCASGVGAKETQYFGPGTRLLVL.

The rearrangement links TRBV27 to TRBJ2-3, with 13 bases lining up with TRBD2. V trimming: 7 bases; J trimming: 0 bases; junction bases outside the gene matches: 13. The CDR3 loop spans 19 amino acids. CDR1 is MNHEY and CDR2 is SMNVEV in the germline V gene (reference sequence). The chain's CDR3 is CASIIPGLAGLSSTDTQYF. The CDR3 nucleotides are TGTGCCAGCATTATACCGGGACTAGCGGGATTATCTAGCACAGATACGCAGTATTTT.